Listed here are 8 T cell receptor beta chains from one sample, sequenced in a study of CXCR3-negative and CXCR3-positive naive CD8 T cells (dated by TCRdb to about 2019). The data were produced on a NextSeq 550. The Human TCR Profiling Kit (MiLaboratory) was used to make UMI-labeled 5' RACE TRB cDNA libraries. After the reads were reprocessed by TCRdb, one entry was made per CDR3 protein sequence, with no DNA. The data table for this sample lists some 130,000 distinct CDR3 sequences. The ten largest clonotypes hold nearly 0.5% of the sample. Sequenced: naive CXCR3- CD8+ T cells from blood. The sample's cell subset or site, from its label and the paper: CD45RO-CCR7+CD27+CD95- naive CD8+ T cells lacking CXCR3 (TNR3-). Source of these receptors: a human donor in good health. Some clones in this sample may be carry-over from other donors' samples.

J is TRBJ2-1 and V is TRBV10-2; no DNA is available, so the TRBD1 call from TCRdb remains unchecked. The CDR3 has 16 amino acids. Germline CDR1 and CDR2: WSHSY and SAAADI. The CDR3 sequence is CASARGTGKTYNEQFF.

This CDR3 reads CASSLSSPTNQPQHF. This rearrangement joins TRBV27 to TRBJ1-5; TCRdb calls TRBD1, which cannot be checked without DNA. The CDR3 runs 15 residues. Germline assignment: CDR1 MNHEY and CDR2 SMNVEV (reference sequence).

CDR3 loop: CASSEAWSTGDEQYF. The J gene is TRBJ2-7, the V gene TRBV2; TCRdb's D call of TRBD2 is untestable without DNA. Germline values: CDR1 SNHLY, CDR2 FYNNEI. The CDR3 totals 15 residues.

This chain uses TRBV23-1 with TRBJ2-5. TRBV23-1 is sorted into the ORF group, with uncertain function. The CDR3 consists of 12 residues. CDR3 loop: CASSHHGETQYF.

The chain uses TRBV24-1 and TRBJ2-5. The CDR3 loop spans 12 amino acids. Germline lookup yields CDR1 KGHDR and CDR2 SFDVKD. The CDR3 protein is CATSDWGETQYF.

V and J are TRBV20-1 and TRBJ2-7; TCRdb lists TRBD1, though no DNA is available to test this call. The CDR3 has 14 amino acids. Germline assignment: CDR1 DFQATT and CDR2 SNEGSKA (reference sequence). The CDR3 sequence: CSATGGTGGNEQYF.

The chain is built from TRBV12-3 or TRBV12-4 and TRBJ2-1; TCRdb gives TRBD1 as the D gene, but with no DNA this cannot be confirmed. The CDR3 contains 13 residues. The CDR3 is CASSVTVYNEQFF.

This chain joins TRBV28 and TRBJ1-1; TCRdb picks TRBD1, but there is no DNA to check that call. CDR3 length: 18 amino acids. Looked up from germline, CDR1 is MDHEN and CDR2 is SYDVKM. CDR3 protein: CASSPNVDRVLGDTEAFF. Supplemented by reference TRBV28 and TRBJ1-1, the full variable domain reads DVKVTQSSRYLVKRTGEKVFLECVQDMDHENMFWYRQDPGLGLRLIYFSYDVKMKEKGDIPEGYSVSREKKERFSLILESASTNQTSMYLCASSPNVDRVLGDTEAFFGQGTRLTVV.